The source of this TCR beta chain is a study of T cell repertoires in cytomegalovirus infection. One entry per CDR3 protein results from TCRdb running MiXCR on the reads. Of 630,000 or so distinct CDR3 sequences listed, approximately 25% were seen once; the top ten hold under 8.5%. This clonotype was observed a handful of times. Its specificity is unknown. Notes on the study in general: CMV-specific TCR beta clonotypes restricted by HLA-C were the ones dominating the ex vivo response.

V dropped 1 base and J dropped 4 bases, with 13 bases sitting between them. This CDR3 is 15 amino acids long. CDR1 and CDR2 from the germline V gene are LGHDT and YNNKEL (reference sequence). Sequenced: CD8+ T cells from PBMCs. The clonotype was recovered from a human donor in good health (CMV status not recorded). Some clones in this sample may be carry-over from other donors' samples. The chain couples TRBV3-1 to TRBJ1-2; no clear D. The CDR3 coding sequence is TGTGCCAGCAGCCAAGCGGGCGCATCTCTCTATGGCTACACCTTC. Residues: CASSQAGASLYGYTF. Complete variable domain (other parts from reference TRBV3-1 and TRBJ1-2): DTAVSQTPKYLVTQMGNDKSIKCEQNLGHDTMYWYKQDSKKFLKIMFSYNNKELIINETVPNRFSPKSPDKAHLNLHINSLELGDSAVYFCASSQAGASLYGYTFGSGTRLTVV.